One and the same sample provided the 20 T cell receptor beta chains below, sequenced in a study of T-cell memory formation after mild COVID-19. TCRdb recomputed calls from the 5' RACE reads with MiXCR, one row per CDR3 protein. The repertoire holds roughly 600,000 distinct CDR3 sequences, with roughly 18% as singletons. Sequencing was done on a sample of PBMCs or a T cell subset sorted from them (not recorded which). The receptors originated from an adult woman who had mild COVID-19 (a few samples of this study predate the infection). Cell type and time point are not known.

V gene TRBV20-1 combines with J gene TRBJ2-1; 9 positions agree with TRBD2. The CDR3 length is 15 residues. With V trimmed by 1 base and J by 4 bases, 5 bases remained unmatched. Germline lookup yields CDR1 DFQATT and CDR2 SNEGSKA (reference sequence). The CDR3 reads CSARVTSGWYNEQFF. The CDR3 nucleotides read TGCAGTGCTAGAGTCACTAGCGGGTGGTACAATGAGCAGTTCTTC.

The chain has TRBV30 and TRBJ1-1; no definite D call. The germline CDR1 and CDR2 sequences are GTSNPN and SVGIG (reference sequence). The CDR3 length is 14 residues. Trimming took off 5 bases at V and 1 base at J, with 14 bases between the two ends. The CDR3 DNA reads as TGTGCCTGGGTCCCTCGGACGGAGAACACTGAAGCTTTCTTT. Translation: CAWVPRTENTEAFF.

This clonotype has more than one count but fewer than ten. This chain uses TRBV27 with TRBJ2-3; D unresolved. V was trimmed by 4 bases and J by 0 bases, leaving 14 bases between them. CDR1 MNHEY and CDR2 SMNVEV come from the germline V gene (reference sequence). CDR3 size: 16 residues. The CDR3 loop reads CASSSYVGLSTDTQYF. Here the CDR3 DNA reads TGTGCCAGCAGTTCATACGTGGGCCTTAGCACAGATACGCAGTATTTT.

CDR3 amino acids: CASSSHDWWVTGELFF. For the CDR3, the DNA is TGTGCCAGCAGTTCCCACGACTGGTGGGTCACCGGGGAGCTGTTTTTT. The rearrangement links TRBV2 to TRBJ2-2; D gene unclear. V gave up 5 bases and J gave up 4 bases, with 17 bases separating them. The length of the CDR3 is 16 residues. CDR1 and CDR2 from the germline V gene are SNHLY and FYNNEI. Supplemented by reference TRBV2 and TRBJ2-2, the full variable domain reads EPEVTQTPSHQVTQMGQEVILRCVPISNHLYFYWYRQILGQKVEFLVSFYNNEISEKSEIFDDQFSVERPDGSNFTLKIRSTKLEDSAMYFCASSSHDWWVTGELFFGEGSRLTVL.

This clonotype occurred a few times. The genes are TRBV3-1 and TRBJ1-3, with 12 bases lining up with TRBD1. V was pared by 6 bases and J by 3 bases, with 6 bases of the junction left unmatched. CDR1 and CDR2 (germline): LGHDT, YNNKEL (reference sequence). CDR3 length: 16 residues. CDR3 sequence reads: CASRPGQGAYGNTIYF. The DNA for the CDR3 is TGTGCCAGCAGACCGGGACAGGGGGCCTATGGAAACACCATATATTTT.

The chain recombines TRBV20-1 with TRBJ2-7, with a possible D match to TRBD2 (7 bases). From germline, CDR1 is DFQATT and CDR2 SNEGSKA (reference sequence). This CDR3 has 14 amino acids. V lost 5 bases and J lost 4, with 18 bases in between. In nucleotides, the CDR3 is TGCAGTGCTCGGGGGGCGGCAGATTCGTACGAGCAGTACTTC. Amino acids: CSARGAADSYEQYF.

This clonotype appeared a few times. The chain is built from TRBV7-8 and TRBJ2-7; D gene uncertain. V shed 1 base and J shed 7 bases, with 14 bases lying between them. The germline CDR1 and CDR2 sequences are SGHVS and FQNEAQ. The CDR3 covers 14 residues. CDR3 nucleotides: TGTGCCAGCAGCTTAGTACAGCCTCCTGAAGAGCAGTACTTC. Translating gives CASSLVQPPEEQYF.

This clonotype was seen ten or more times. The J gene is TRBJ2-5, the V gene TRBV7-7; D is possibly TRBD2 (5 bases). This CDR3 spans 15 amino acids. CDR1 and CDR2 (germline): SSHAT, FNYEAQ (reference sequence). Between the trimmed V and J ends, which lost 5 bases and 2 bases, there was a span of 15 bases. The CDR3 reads CASSTGRAVQETQYF. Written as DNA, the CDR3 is TGTGCCAGCAGCACGGGGAGAGCGGTACAAGAGACCCAGTACTTC.

The CDR3 loop reads CASSPVRLEKETQYF. For the CDR3, the DNA is TGTGCCAGCAGCCCCGTACGGCTAGAGAAAGAGACCCAGTACTTC. The V gene is TRBV6-2 or TRBV6-3, the J gene TRBJ2-5; D is unclear. Germline assignment: CDR1 MNHEY and CDR2 SVGEGT. V was trimmed by 6 bases and J by 3 bases, leaving 17 bases between them. The length of the CDR3 is 15 residues.

The CDR3 bases are TGTGCCAGCAGCCAAGATCTAGCGGGAGGGCCTGGGGATACGCAGTATTTT. It yields the protein CASSQDLAGGPGDTQYF. The chain recombines TRBV3-1 with TRBJ2-3, with 12 bases lining up with TRBD2. Germline-derived CDR1 and CDR2 are LGHDT and YNNKEL (reference sequence). Trimming cost V 0 bases and J 6 bases; bases outside gene matches: 7. The length of the CDR3 is 17 residues.

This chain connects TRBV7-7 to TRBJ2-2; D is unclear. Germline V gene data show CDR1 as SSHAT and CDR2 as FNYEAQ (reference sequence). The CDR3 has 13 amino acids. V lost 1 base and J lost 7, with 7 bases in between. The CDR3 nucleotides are TGTGCCAGCAGCTTAGAGACTTTCGGGGAGCTGTTTTTT. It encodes CASSLETFGELFF.

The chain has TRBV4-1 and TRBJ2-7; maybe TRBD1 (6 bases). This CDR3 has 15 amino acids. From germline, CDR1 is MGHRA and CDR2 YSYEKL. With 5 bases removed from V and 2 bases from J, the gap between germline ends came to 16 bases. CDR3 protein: CASSKGTSITYEQYF. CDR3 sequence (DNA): TGCGCCAGCAGCAAAGGGACATCGATTACCTACGAGCAGTACTTC.

The CDR3 coding sequence is TGCAGCGTCGCGGGACAGGAGGTAACGTATACGCAGTATTTT. It yields the protein CSVAGQEVTYTQYF. The rearrangement joins TRBV29-1 to TRBJ2-3; 8 positions agree with TRBD1. Germline-derived CDR1 and CDR2 are SQVTM and ANQGSEA. This CDR3 has 14 amino acids. J was trimmed by 7 bases and V by 6 bases; bases with no gene match: 12.

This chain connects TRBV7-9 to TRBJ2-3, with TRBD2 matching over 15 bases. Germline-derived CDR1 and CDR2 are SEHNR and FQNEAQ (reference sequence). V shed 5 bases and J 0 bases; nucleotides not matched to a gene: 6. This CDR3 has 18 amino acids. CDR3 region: CASSNPGLAGGSTDTQYF. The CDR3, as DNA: TGTGCCAGCAGCAACCCGGGACTAGCGGGGGGAAGCACAGATACGCAGTATTTT.

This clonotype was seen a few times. The CDR3 DNA reads TGTGCCAGCAGTGAATCCCCGAGCAGGTGGAATGAGCAGTTCTTC. This gives the protein CASSESPSRWNEQFF. V gene TRBV2 combines with J gene TRBJ2-1, with D uncertain. Between the trimmed V and J ends, which lost 2 bases and 7 bases, there was a span of 15 bases. The CDR3 consists of 15 residues. In germline, CDR1 is SNHLY, CDR2 FYNNEI.

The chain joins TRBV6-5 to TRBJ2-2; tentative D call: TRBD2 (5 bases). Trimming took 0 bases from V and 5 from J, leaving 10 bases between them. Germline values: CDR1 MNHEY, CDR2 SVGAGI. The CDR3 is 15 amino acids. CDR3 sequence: CASSYSTPGTGELFF. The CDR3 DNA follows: TGTGCCAGCAGTTACTCGACTCCGGGGACCGGGGAGCTGTTTTTT.

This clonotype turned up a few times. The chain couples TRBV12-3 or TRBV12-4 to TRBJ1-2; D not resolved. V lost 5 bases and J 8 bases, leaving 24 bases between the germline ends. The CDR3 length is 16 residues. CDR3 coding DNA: TGTGCCAGCAGTAGCTCCCATGACACCTCTCTGGGAGGCTACACCTTC. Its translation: CASSSSHDTSLGGYTF.

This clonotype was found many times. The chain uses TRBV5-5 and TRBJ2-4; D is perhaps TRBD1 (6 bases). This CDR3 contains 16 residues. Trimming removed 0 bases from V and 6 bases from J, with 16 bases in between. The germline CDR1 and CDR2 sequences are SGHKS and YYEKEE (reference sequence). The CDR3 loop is CASSLEGLGAVNIQYF. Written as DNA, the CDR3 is TGTGCCAGCAGCTTGGAAGGCCTGGGGGCTGTAAACATTCAGTACTTC.

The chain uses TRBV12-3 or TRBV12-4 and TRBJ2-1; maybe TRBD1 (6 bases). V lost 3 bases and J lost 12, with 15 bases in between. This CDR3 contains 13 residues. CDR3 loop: CASSFGQPAGQFF. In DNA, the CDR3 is TGTGCCAGCAGTTTCGGACAGCCGGCGGGGCAGTTCTTC.

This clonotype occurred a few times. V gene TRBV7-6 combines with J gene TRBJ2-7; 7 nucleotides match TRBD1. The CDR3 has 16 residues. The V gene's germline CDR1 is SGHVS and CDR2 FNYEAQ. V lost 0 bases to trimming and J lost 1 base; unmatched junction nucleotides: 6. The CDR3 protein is CASSLARDSGSYEQYF. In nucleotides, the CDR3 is TGTGCCAGCAGCTTAGCTAGGGACAGCGGTTCCTACGAGCAGTACTTC. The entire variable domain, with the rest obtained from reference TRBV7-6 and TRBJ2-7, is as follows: GAGVSQSPRYKVTKRGQDVALRCDPISGHVSLYWYRQALGQGPEFLTYFNYEAQQDKSGLPNDRFSAERPEGSISTLTIQRTEQRDSAMYRCASSLARDSGSYEQYFGPGTRLTVT.